One and the same sample provided the 18 T cell receptor beta chains below, sequenced in a study of blood T cell repertoires in COVID-19. Produced via immunoSEQ multiplex PCR; TCRdb's table is partial and in-frame only. This sample has 300,000 to 350,000 clones, with 89% found just once. The sequenced sample was PBMCs or T cells enriched from blood (not recorded which). Source of these receptors: a woman in her thirties who had recovered from COVID-19.

The genes are TRBV30 and TRBJ2-3, with no clear D. The germline V gene encodes CDR1 GTSNPN and CDR2 SVGIG (reference sequence). The CDR3 is made up of 14 amino acids. V was trimmed by 0 bases and J by 1 base, leaving 8 bases between them. CDR3 DNA: TGTGCCTGGAGTGTACTTGCTGGCACAGATACGCAGTATTTT. The encoded protein is CAWSVLAGTDTQYF.

The rearrangement links TRBV29-1 to TRBJ1-1; possibly TRBD1 for D (6 bases). The CDR3 sequence is 13 residues long. Trimming cost V 1 base and J 5 bases, with 11 bases left between them. Per germline, CDR1 SQVTM and CDR2 ANQGSEA. CDR3 DNA sequence: TGCAGCGTTGAAGGACAGGTCGGTACTGAAGCTTTCTTT. Protein product: CSVEGQVGTEAFF.

The J gene is TRBJ2-3, the V gene TRBV11-2; the D gene is possibly TRBD1 (7 bases). From germline, CDR1 is SGHAT and CDR2 FQNNGV. CDR3 length: 19 residues. V was cut by 10 bases and J by 0 bases, with 29 bases left in between. This chain's CDR3 is CATTGWGDSQTDSTDTQYF. CDR3 sequence (DNA): TGTGCCACCACCGGGTGGGGGGACAGCCAAACAGATAGCACAGATACGCAGTATTTT.

The chain links TRBV28 to TRBJ2-7; possible D gene TRBD2, 6 bases. There are 16 residues in the CDR3. V lost 5 bases to trimming and J lost 5 bases, with 22 bases between them. CDR1 is MDHEN, CDR2 SYDVKM, per germline. The CDR3 DNA reads as TGTGCCAGCAGTGCTCCCGGAGGGACGGGGTCCAACGAGCAGTACTTC. This sequence encodes CASSAPGGTGSNEQYF.

The table lists this clone with a count of one. The gene calls are TRBV27 and TRBJ1-1; 7 nucleotides line up with TRBD1. V lost 5 bases and J lost 4; bases outside the gene matches: 10. Per germline, CDR1 MNHEY and CDR2 SMNVEV (reference sequence). The CDR3 totals 15 residues. The CDR3 loop is CASSLDRERGTEAFF. As DNA, the CDR3 is TGTGCCAGCAGTCTCGACAGGGAAAGAGGCACTGAAGCTTTCTTT.

This clone was recorded once. The chain joins TRBV19 to TRBJ2-2; 9 nucleotides match TRBD1. Trimming at V came to 6 bases and at J to 1 base, leaving 6 bases not matched to a gene. The CDR3 spans 16 residues. Germline lookup yields CDR1 LNHDA and CDR2 SQIVND (reference sequence). This chain's CDR3 is CASSHRGRVNTGELFF. In nucleotides, the CDR3 is TGTGCCAGTAGCCACAGGGGGCGAGTGAACACCGGGGAGCTGTTTTTT. Looking up the rest from reference TRBV19 and TRBJ2-2 gives the full variable domain: DGGITQSPKYLFRKEGQNVTLSCEQNLNHDAMYWYRQDPGQGLRLIYYSQIVNDFQKGDIAEGYSVSREKKESFPLTVTSAQKNPTAFYLCASSHRGRVNTGELFFGEGSRLTVL.

Here the CDR3 reads CASSLVPGSGSSYNEQFF. CDR3 sequence (DNA): TGCGCCAGCAGCTTGGTTCCGGGTAGCGGGAGCTCCTACAATGAGCAGTTCTTC. The J gene is TRBJ2-1, the V gene TRBV5-1, with 9 nucleotides matching TRBD2. Germline CDR1 reads SGHRS; CDR2 reads YFSETQ. V was pared by 0 bases and J by 0 bases, with 7 bases of the junction left unmatched. The CDR3 spans 18 residues. The complete variable domain, with remaining parts taken from reference TRBV5-1 and TRBJ2-1, reads KAGVTQTPRYLIKTRGQQVTLSCSPISGHRSVSWYQQTPGQGLQFLFEYFSETQRNKGNFPGRFSGRQFSNSRSEMNVSTLELGDSALYLCASSLVPGSGSSYNEQFFGPGTRLTVL.

The rearrangement joins TRBV7-9 to TRBJ1-1; no reliable D call. The CDR3 runs 13 residues. Trimming cost V 7 bases and J 6 bases, with 15 bases left between them. Germline CDR1 SEHNR, CDR2 FQNEAQ (reference sequence). Written as DNA, the CDR3 is TGTGCCAGCATCAGCGACGGCGGATCTGAAGCTTTCTTT. It translates to CASISDGGSEAFF.

The genes are TRBV2 and TRBJ1-3; TRBD1 matches at 7 bases. CDR1 is SNHLY and CDR2 is FYNNEI in the germline V gene. The CDR3 spans 16 residues. V lost 6 bases to trimming and J lost 1 base; unmatched junction nucleotides: 9. CDR3 protein: CASRGNRGASGNTIYF. Here the CDR3 DNA reads TGTGCCAGCAGGGGTAACAGGGGCGCATCTGGAAACACCATATATTTT.

This clone was seen more than once but under ten times. The rearrangement uses TRBV3-1 (or the pseudogene TRBV3-2) and TRBJ2-2; the D gene is possibly TRBD2 (5 bases). The germline V gene has CDR1 LGHDT and CDR2 YNNKEL (reference sequence). The CDR3 loop spans 13 amino acids. V gave up 7 bases and J gave up 1 base, with 7 bases separating them. The CDR3 loop reads CASTSQNTGELFF. The CDR3, as DNA: TGTGCCAGCACTAGCCAGAACACCGGGGAGCTGTTTTTT.

The chain's CDR3 is CASSSQGFRDTQYF. The CDR3 nucleotides read TGTGCCAGCAGTTCACAGGGTTTTAGGGATACGCAGTATTTT. The chain is built from TRBV28 and TRBJ2-3, with TRBD1 as a possible D gene (6 bases). V lost 4 bases to trimming and J lost 6 bases, with 14 bases between them. This CDR3 comprises 14 residues. The V gene's germline CDR1 is MDHEN and CDR2 SYDVKM.

The rearrangement links TRBV5-4 to TRBJ1-5; D is undetermined. The V and J ends lost 0 bases and 5 bases respectively, with 6 bases between them. Germline V gene lookup returns CDR1 SGHNT and CDR2 YYREEE (reference sequence). The CDR3 has 13 amino acids. CDR3 residues: CASSLGTDQPQHF. DNA of the CDR3: TGTGCCAGCAGCTTGGGCACAGATCAGCCCCAGCATTTT.

This clone was seen once. The chain uses TRBV9 and TRBJ1-1; D is unclear. Per germline, CDR1 SGDLS and CDR2 YYNGEE. This CDR3 region has 15 residues. V was cut by 0 bases and J by 0 bases, with 9 bases left in between. The CDR3 sequence: CASSVGGRMNTEAFF. The DNA for the CDR3 is TGTGCCAGCAGCGTAGGAGGGCGGATGAACACTGAAGCTTTCTTT.

This chain uses TRBV2 with TRBJ2-1, with 12 positions matching TRBD2. Germline V gene sequence: CDR1 SNHLY, CDR2 FYNNEI. The V gene end was trimmed by 10 bases and the J gene end by 7 bases; junction bases not matched to a gene: 5. The CDR3 has 13 residues. The CDR3 spells CATRLAGENEQFF. For the CDR3, the DNA is TGTGCCACTCGACTAGCGGGAGAAAATGAGCAGTTCTTC.

The chain combines TRBV3-1 (or the pseudogene TRBV3-2) with TRBJ1-1, with 9 bases lining up with TRBD1. Germline CDR1 reads LGHDT; CDR2 reads YNNKEL (reference sequence). V dropped 5 bases and J dropped 0; count of bases not matched to a gene: 16. The length of the CDR3 is 19 residues. The CDR3 here is CASSGYSGDRVVLNTEAFF. In DNA, the CDR3 is TGTGCCAGCAGCGGGTATTCTGGGGACAGGGTGGTCCTGAACACTGAAGCTTTCTTT.

This clone was detected a few times. This rearrangement joins TRBV19 to TRBJ1-5; 7 nucleotides match TRBD1. CDR1 is LNHDA, CDR2 SQIVND, per germline (reference sequence). This CDR3 comprises 18 residues. Trimming at V came to 6 bases and at J to 3 bases, leaving 17 bases not matched to a gene. CDR3 nucleotide sequence: TGTGCCAGTAGGGGGACAGCCCGATGGGATGGGATCAATCAGCCCCAGCATTTT. Translated, it gives CASRGTARWDGINQPQHF. The variable domain in full, completed from reference TRBV19 and TRBJ1-5, reads DGGITQSPKYLFRKEGQNVTLSCEQNLNHDAMYWYRQDPGQGLRLIYYSQIVNDFQKGDIAEGYSVSREKKESFPLTVTSAQKNPTAFYLCASRGTARWDGINQPQHFGDGTRLSIL.

This clone came up many times. CDR3: CASSWDRGHEQYF. The CDR3 coding sequence is TGTGCCAGCAGTTGGGACAGGGGCCACGAGCAGTACTTC. The rearrangement links TRBV6-5 to TRBJ2-7; TRBD1 agrees at 10 bases. This CDR3 is built from 13 residues. Germline trimming cut 4 bases from V and 5 bases from J; bases unmatched to any gene: 2. Germline V gene sequence: CDR1 MNHEY, CDR2 SVGAGI.

The gene calls are TRBV19 and TRBJ2-7; 10 nucleotides align to TRBD1. This CDR3 comprises 16 residues. After removal of 5 bases from V and 2 bases from J, the junction contained 9 bases not matched to a gene. Per the germline V gene, CDR1 is LNHDA and CDR2 is SQIVND (reference sequence). CDR3 loop: CASSSVGQGVPYEQYF. Here the CDR3 DNA reads TGTGCCAGTAGTTCCGTTGGACAGGGGGTTCCCTACGAGCAGTACTTC.